The present T cell receptor (beta chain) was sequenced within a study of Graves' ophthalmopathy and Graves' hyperthyroidism. This clonotype was observed at least ten times. Scientists amplified the TCR beta CDR3 regions from RNA transcripts. RT-PCR in the first round used HTBI primers; a second-round multiplex PCR followed. TCRdb processed the multiplex PCR reads anew with MiXCR; each CDR3 protein has one entry. The sample consists of 200,000 to 250,000 distinct CDR3 sequences, 25% to 30% of them appearing once. CDR1 is SGDLS, CDR2 YYNGEE, per germline. This CDR3 is 13 amino acids long. The V end lost 0 bases, the J end lost 5 bases, and 9 bases lay between the germline ends.

The chain joins TRBV9 to TRBJ2-7; D gene uncertain. Sequenced material: peripheral blood. The receptor's source is a man over 45 with Graves' ophthalmopathy. The CDR3: CASSVGPANEQYF. CDR3 coding DNA: TGTGCCAGCAGCGTAGGGCCCGCTAACGAGCAGTACTTC. The variable domain in full, with the rest retrieved from reference TRBV9 and TRBJ2-7, is DSGVTQTPKHLITATGQRVTLRCSPRSGDLSVYWYQQSLDQGLQFLIQYYNGEERAKGNILERFSAQQFPDLHSELNLSSLELGDSALYFCASSVGPANEQYFGPGTRLTVT.